The next 13 T cell receptor beta chains were all read from a single sample in a study of Graves' ophthalmopathy and Graves' hyperthyroidism. The study amplified TCR beta CDR3 regions using RNA transcripts. An initial RT-PCR round employing HTBI primers preceded a second-round multiplex PCR. TCRdb reprocessed the multiplex PCR reads via MiXCR and lists one record per CDR3 protein. Among 170,000 or so distinct CDR3 sequences listed, 35% to 45% were seen once. Specimen: peripheral blood. The receptors were gathered from a man in his thirties or forties with Graves' ophthalmopathy.

V gene TRBV27 combines with J gene TRBJ1-6, with 7 nucleotides matching TRBD1. Germline V gene lookup returns CDR1 MNHEY and CDR2 SMNVEV (reference sequence). The CDR3 consists of 15 residues. The junction had 14 bases not matched to a gene; V was cut back by 8 bases and J by 10 bases. The CDR3 DNA sequence: TGTGCCAGCCGAACCGACAGGGTCCTCGCCTCACCCCTCCACTTT. Translated: CASRTDRVLASPLHF.

This clonotype was counted ten times or more. The chain couples TRBV15 to TRBJ2-7; D gene ambiguous. The CDR3 is 16 residues long. V lost 8 bases, J lost 4 bases, and 24 bases lay in between. Looked up from germline, CDR1 is LNHNV and CDR2 is YYDKDF (reference sequence). The CDR3 sequence: CATRTPSGQSPYEQYF. DNA for the CDR3: TGTGCCACCCGGACCCCCAGTGGGCAGTCTCCTTACGAGCAGTACTTC.

This clonotype appeared once. The genes are TRBV19 and TRBJ1-5; 8 nucleotides line up with TRBD1. Germline values: CDR1 LNHDA, CDR2 SQIVND (reference sequence). The J segment lost 4 bases and the V segment lost 3 bases, leaving 5 bases of the junction unmatched. The length of the CDR3 is 15 residues. The CDR3 reads CASSMGDRKNQPQHF. The CDR3 DNA follows: TGTGCCAGTAGTATGGGGGACAGGAAAAATCAGCCCCAGCATTTT.

This clonotype was observed a single time. The genes are TRBV9 and TRBJ1-3, with D unresolved. The CDR3 contains 16 residues. Trimming removed 1 base from V and 1 base from J, with 12 bases in between. Germline-derived CDR1 and CDR2 are SGDLS and YYNGEE. As DNA, the CDR3 is TGTGCCAGCAGCGTACGGACGGACCCTTCTGGAAACACCATATATTTT. This translates into CASSVRTDPSGNTIYF.

This clonotype was detected ten times or more. This chain links TRBV12-3 or TRBV12-4 with TRBJ2-7; 8 bases line up with TRBD1. The CDR3 runs to 14 residues. Losses at the gene ends were 6 bases for V and 4 bases for J; bases not matched to a gene: 8. CDR3 in amino acids: CASSGRGQMYEQYF. As DNA, the CDR3 is TGTGCCAGCAGCGGCAGGGGGCAGATGTACGAGCAGTACTTC.

This clonotype has at least ten counts. V is TRBV7-6 and J is TRBJ1-5; the match to TRBD1 covers 9 bases. Germline V gene data show CDR1 as SGHVS and CDR2 as FNYEAQ. There are 14 residues in the CDR3. Losses at the gene ends were 5 bases for V and 5 bases for J; bases not matched to a gene: 4. DNA for the CDR3: TGTGCCAGCAGCCGACAGGGGGAACATCAGCCCCAGCATTTT. Translating gives CASSRQGEHQPQHF.

The chain employs TRBV28 and TRBJ1-5; D ambiguous. Germline V gives CDR1 MDHEN, CDR2 SYDVKM. Trimming shortened V by 5 bases and J by 6 bases, and 11 bases separated the two germline ends. This CDR3 comprises 13 residues. CDR3 sequence reads: CASSDLDGQPQHF. The CDR3, as DNA: TGTGCCAGCAGTGACTTAGACGGTCAGCCCCAGCATTTT.

CDR3 amino acids: CASSYKTNSGTSGHHEQYF. The CDR3 region has the DNA TGTGCCAGCAGCTACAAGACTAACTCCGGGACTAGCGGGCATCACGAGCAGTACTTC. The V and J genes are TRBV11-2 and TRBJ2-7; 12 bases align to TRBD2. J was trimmed by 5 bases and V by 4 bases; bases with no gene match: 18. The CDR3 runs to 19 residues. Germline loops: CDR1 SGHAT, CDR2 FQNNGV.

The V gene is TRBV12-3 or TRBV12-4, the J gene TRBJ2-5, with 10 bases matching TRBD1. The CDR3 runs to 14 residues. V trimming: 6 bases; J trimming: 1 base; junction bases outside the gene matches: 2. CDR3 DNA: TGTGCCAGCAGGGACAGGGGGGGCCAAGAGACCCAGTACTTC. This gives the protein CASRDRGGQETQYF.

The rearrangement joins TRBV20-1 to TRBJ2-7, with D unclear. The germline gives CDR1 DFQATT, CDR2 SNEGSKA (reference sequence). With 6 bases removed from V and 2 bases from J, the gap between germline ends came to 17 bases. This CDR3 has 14 amino acids. This CDR3 is CSAKKSMKPYEQYF. The DNA of the CDR3 is TGCAGTGCCAAAAAGTCCATGAAGCCCTACGAGCAGTACTTC.

CDR3 DNA: TGTGCCAGCAGTGAAAACGGGAATCAGCCCCAGCATTTT. Translated, it gives CASSENGNQPQHF. This chain connects TRBV6-1 to TRBJ1-5, with D unresolved. CDR1 is MNHNS and CDR2 is SASEGT in the germline V gene. This CDR3 is built from 13 residues. V dropped 2 bases and J dropped 4 bases, with 6 bases sitting between them.

V gene TRBV11-2 combines with J gene TRBJ2-7; TRBD1 aligns across 11 bases. The V gene's germline CDR1 is SGHAT and CDR2 FQNNGV. V lost 5 bases, J lost 7 bases, and 13 bases stayed unmatched. This CDR3 comprises 16 residues. The CDR3 coding sequence is TGTGCCAGCAGCCCCCAAATCATGGGACAGGGGGGGGAGCAGTACTTC. As protein: CASSPQIMGQGGEQYF.

This clonotype was counted between two and nine times. V is TRBV12-3 or TRBV12-4 and J is TRBJ1-2; D remains ambiguous. The CDR3 loop spans 11 amino acids. The V and J ends lost 5 bases and 14 bases respectively, with 15 bases between them. As DNA, the CDR3 is TGTGCCAGCAGTCCCGGGTCCTTCAGAACCTTC. This translates into CASSPGSFRTF.